The next 19 T cell receptor beta chains were all read from a single sample in a study of graft-versus-host responses after intestinal transplantation. TCRdb keeps only in-frame clones here, not all; method: immunoSEQ multiplex PCR. The repertoire holds nearly 95,000 clones, 90% to 95% seen once, with more than 1.5% in the top ten. These receptors are not linked to any known antigen. Sequencing used unstimulated CD8+ T cells sorted from spleen or lymph node cells, obtained before intestinal transplant. These receptors all come from a human donor who received an intestinal transplant.

The chain couples TRBV23-1 to TRBJ1-2; 8 bases align to TRBD1. Being an ORF, TRBV23-1 has a function that is uncertain. The length of the CDR3 is 15 residues. Germline trimming cut 4 bases from V and 8 bases from J; bases unmatched to any gene: 12. This chain's CDR3 is CASSLNGTGAGGYTF. The CDR3 DNA reads TGCGCCAGCAGTCTTAACGGGACAGGCGCTGGAGGCTACACCTTC.

The chain couples TRBV6-1 to TRBJ1-5; 10 bases are shared with TRBD1. V lost 8 bases, J lost 6 bases, and 10 bases stayed unmatched. This CDR3 comprises 15 residues. Germline V CDR1 and CDR2: MNHNS, SASEGT. The CDR3 bases are TGTGCCAGCGGTCCGGGACAGGGGAATCCTCAGCCCCAGCATTTT. Amino acid sequence: CASGPGQGNPQPQHF.

This chain connects TRBV5-1 to TRBJ2-3, with a weak D call TRBD1 (7 bases). The CDR3 totals 18 residues. The ends were cut back, 0 bases at V and 0 bases at J, with 17 bases in the middle. Germline loops: CDR1 SGHRS, CDR2 YFSETQ. The CDR3 nucleotides read TGCGCCAGCAGCTTGGATATTGAGACAGGGACTAGCACAGATACGCAGTATTTT. It is translated as CASSLDIETGTSTDTQYF. Supplemented by reference TRBV5-1 and TRBJ2-3, the full variable domain reads KAGVTQTPRYLIKTRGQQVTLSCSPISGHRSVSWYQQTPGQGLQFLFEYFSETQRNKGNFPGRFSGRQFSNSRSEMNVSTLELGDSALYLCASSLDIETGTSTDTQYFGPGTRLTVL.

This clone was detected only once. The chain couples TRBV27 to TRBJ2-3; D remains ambiguous. In germline, CDR1 is MNHEY, CDR2 SMNVEV (reference sequence). CDR3 size: 13 residues. The V end was cut by 1 base, the J end by 6 bases, with 8 bases between. The CDR3: CASSLYAGDTQYF. The CDR3, as DNA: TGTGCCAGCAGTTTATATGCAGGTGATACGCAGTATTTT.

This chain joins TRBV7-6 and TRBJ2-7; D might be TRBD2 (5 bases). Germline-derived CDR1 and CDR2 are SGHVS and FNYEAQ. V lost 5 bases and J 5 bases, leaving 16 bases between the germline ends. This CDR3 region has 14 residues. The CDR3 loop reads CASSPSGVWDEQYF. CDR3 in DNA: TGTGCCAGCAGCCCCTCCGGGGTCTGGGACGAGCAGTACTTC.

The V call is TRBV4-3, the J call TRBJ2-2, with 10 bases aligning to TRBD2. Looked up from germline, CDR1 is LGHNA and CDR2 is YSLEER. Unmatched junction bases numbered 5, after V lost 0 bases and J lost 4 bases. The length of the CDR3 is 17 residues. CDR3 nucleotides: TGCGCCAGCAGCCAAGATCGGGCTAGCGGGGGCACCGGGGAGCTGTTTTTT. Its protein product is CASSQDRASGGTGELFF.

This clone appeared a single time. V usage is TRBV6-6 and J usage is TRBJ1-1, with 7 bases that match TRBD1. The length of the CDR3 is 15 residues. The germline gives CDR1 MNHNY, CDR2 SVGAGI (reference sequence). The J segment lost 4 bases and the V segment lost 0 bases, leaving 5 bases of the junction unmatched. CDR3 sequence (DNA): TGTGCCAGCAGTTACTCGAGCCCAGGGGGCACTGAAGCTTTCTTT. Amino acid sequence: CASSYSSPGGTEAFF.

The chain joins TRBV30 to TRBJ2-2; TRBD2 matches at 13 bases. This CDR3 spans 16 amino acids. After removal of 2 bases from V and 5 bases from J, the junction contained 5 bases not matched to a gene. Germline V CDR1 and CDR2: GTSNPN, SVGIG (reference sequence). The CDR3 reads CAWSWGLAGITGELFF. The CDR3 nucleotides read TGTGCCTGGAGTTGGGGACTAGCGGGGATTACCGGGGAGCTGTTTTTT.

V and J are TRBV27 and TRBJ2-7; D is perhaps TRBD2 (7 bases). Germline assignment: CDR1 MNHEY and CDR2 SMNVEV (reference sequence). V gave up 6 bases and J gave up 5 bases, with 23 bases separating them. The CDR3 runs 16 residues. The CDR3 is CASRVGLGGGGDEQYF. The CDR3 DNA reads TGTGCCAGCAGAGTAGGCCTCGGAGGCGGGGGCGACGAGCAGTACTTC.

This chain links TRBV4-3 with TRBJ1-4; D perhaps matches TRBD1 (6 bases). The CDR3 is 16 residues long. Trimming took off 4 bases at V and 3 bases at J, with 15 bases between the two ends. From germline, CDR1 is LGHNA and CDR2 YSLEER. CDR3 DNA: TGCGCCAGCAGCCTCCTGGGGGGGGCTGCTAATGAAAAACTGTTTTTT. This codes for CASSLLGGAANEKLFF.

This clone appeared a single time. The chain has TRBV6-1 and TRBJ2-7; tentative D call: TRBD2 (5 bases). In germline, CDR1 is MNHNS, CDR2 SASEGT. This CDR3 spans 13 amino acids. Trimming removed 10 bases from V and 4 bases from J, with 17 bases in between. CDR3 DNA sequence: TGTGCCACCCTAGACGGGGATCGGTACGAGCAGTACTTC. Protein product: CATLDGDRYEQYF.

The chain carries TRBV13 and TRBJ2-2; TRBD2 matches at 8 bases. Unmatched junction bases numbered 8, after V lost 5 bases and J lost 6 bases. The CDR3 spans 15 residues. Germline-derived CDR1 and CDR2 are PRHDT and FYEKMQ (reference sequence). CDR3 residues: CASSAGTSSSGELFF. As DNA, the CDR3 is TGTGCCAGCAGCGCAGGGACTAGTTCCTCCGGGGAGCTGTTTTTT.

The genes are TRBV10-2 and TRBJ2-5; TRBD2 matches 10 bases. The V gene end was trimmed by 5 bases and the J gene end by 2 bases; junction bases not matched to a gene: 5. Germline CDR1 reads WSHSY; CDR2 reads SAAADI. The CDR3 runs 15 residues. The CDR3 nucleotides are TGCGCCAGCAGTAAACTAGCGGGGTCTCAAGAGACCCAGTACTTC. Protein sequence: CASSKLAGSQETQYF.

CDR3 protein: CASSYLQGRGGANVLTF. In DNA, the CDR3 is TGTGCCAGCAGCTACTTGCAGGGGCGCGGTGGGGCCAACGTCCTGACTTTC. The genes are TRBV7-8 and TRBJ2-6, with D possibly being TRBD1 (6 bases). The CDR3 extends over 17 amino acids. Germline CDR1 reads SGHVS; CDR2 reads FQNEAQ. Trimming cost V 4 bases and J 3 bases, with 16 bases left between them.

The genes are TRBV18 and TRBJ2-4; TRBD1 matches 9 bases. This CDR3 has 17 residues. With 0 bases clipped from V and 0 bases from J, the junction kept 3 bases outside the gene matches. CDR1 and CDR2 from the germline V gene are KGHSH and LQKENI. The CDR3 DNA sequence: TGTGCCAGCTCACCACCGGACAGGGGCCTAGCCAAAAACATTCAGTACTTC. Amino acid sequence: CASSPPDRGLAKNIQYF. The variable domain in full, completed from reference TRBV18 and TRBJ2-4, reads NAGVMQNPRHLVRRRGQEARLRCSPMKGHSHVYWYRQLPEEGLKFMVYLQKENIIDESGMPKERFSAEFPKEGPSILRIQQVVRGDSAAYFCASSPPDRGLAKNIQYFGAGTRLSVL.

This clone has more than one count but fewer than ten. The genes are TRBV12-5 and TRBJ1-1; TRBD1 matches 8 bases. The CDR3 spans 14 residues. Germline V gives CDR1 LGHNT, CDR2 FRNRAP. V shed 6 bases and J 3 bases; nucleotides not matched to a gene: 6. The CDR3 reads CASGRDRRYTEAFF. CDR3 bases: TGTGCTAGTGGCCGGGACAGGCGATACACTGAAGCTTTCTTT.

This clone was observed once. This chain connects TRBV6-6 to TRBJ2-1; tentatively, D is TRBD2 (5 bases). This CDR3 has 13 residues. V gave up 10 bases and J gave up 8 bases, with 18 bases separating them. The germline CDR1 and CDR2 sequences are MNHNY and SVGAGI (reference sequence). The DNA for the CDR3 is TGTGCCACCACCCCGATACTAGACGATGAGCAGTTCTTC. Protein: CATTPILDDEQFF.

This chain links TRBV19 with TRBJ2-7; 12 bases map to TRBD2. The V gene's germline CDR1 is LNHDA and CDR2 SQIVND (reference sequence). The V and J ends lost 5 bases and 5 bases, in that order; junction bases with no gene match: 7. There are 15 residues in the CDR3. The CDR3 coding sequence is TGTGCCAGTAGTGGTCGGACTAGCGGGGTCAACGAGCAGTACTTC. This encodes CASSGRTSGVNEQYF.

The chain uses TRBV4-3 and TRBJ2-2; 16 positions agree with TRBD2. The ends lost 2 bases at V and 6 bases at J; junction bases unmatched: 12. CDR1 and CDR2 from the germline V gene are LGHNA and YSLEER. This CDR3 contains 20 residues. CDR3 loop: CASSQHPTGTSGGAAGELFF. In DNA, the CDR3 is TGCGCCAGCAGCCAACACCCGACCGGGACTAGCGGGGGGGCCGCCGGGGAGCTGTTTTTT.